This TCR beta chain was captured in a study of blood T cell repertoires in COVID-19. Trimming took off 4 bases at V and 5 bases at J, with 11 bases between the two ends. This CDR3 is 13 amino acids long. Germline values: CDR1 LGHDT, CDR2 YNNKEL (reference sequence). Generated by immunoSEQ multiplex PCR, the TCRdb table keeps only in-frame clones and is missing some. The table has hundreds of thousands of clones, over 75% seen once. This clone occurred once. Specimen: PBMCs or T cells enriched from blood (not recorded which). The receptor was derived from a woman in her twenties or thirties who had recovered from COVID-19. The chain uses TRBV3-1 (or the pseudogene TRBV3-2) and TRBJ2-5; possibly TRBD2 for D (6 bases). The CDR3 spells CASSRDFSETQYF. In DNA form, the CDR3 reads TGTGCCAGCAGCCGGGACTTCTCGGAGACCCAGTACTTC.